This is a list of T cell receptor beta chains from one sample in a study of cytomegalovirus exposure and HLA in healthy donors. The repertoire was sequenced with immunoSEQ multiplex PCR; TCRdb's copy has only in-frame clones and lacks some. The sample gives some 140,000 clones, approximately 83% of which show up once; 2.5% to 3.5% is in the top ten. Sequencing was performed on PBMCs. These receptors all stem from a man in his forties or fifties in good health and CMV-seronegative. Both conserved end residues are part of each CDR3. D genes are given only for firm matches. Only some rows state a clone size, as once, few, many or a class for expanded clones.

v_call	clone_size	j_call	d_call	cdr3_nt	cdr3_aa
TRBV7-2	few	TRBJ2-1	TRBD2	TGTGCCAGCAGCTTGACTAGCGGGGCCTCCAATGAGCAGTTCTTC	CASSLTSGASNEQFF
TRBV2	.	TRBJ2-1	.	TGTGCCAGCAGTGAAGCCGCAGGGGAACGGGACAATGAGCAGTTCTTC	CASSEAAGERDNEQFF
TRBV5-4	.	TRBJ1-2	.	TGTGCCAGCAGCCCGACAGGCAGCAACTATGGCTACACCTTC	CASSPTGSNYGYTF
TRBV4-3	few	TRBJ2-7	.	TGCGCCAGCAGCCAAGAGTACTCTCCGAGACTTTCCTACGAGCAGTACTTC	CASSQEYSPRLSYEQYF
TRBV4-1	.	TRBJ1-1	.	TGCGCCAGCAGCCAGTCCGAGAGTCTGAACCCTGAAGCTTTCTTT	CASSQSESLNPEAFF
TRBV19	few	TRBJ2-3	TRBD2	TGTGCCAGTAGTCTCGGGAGGTACACAGATACGCAGTATTTT	CASSLGRYTDTQYF
TRBV15	.	TRBJ2-2	TRBD1	TGTGCCACCAGCAGAGATCAGGGGGAAGCGAACACCGGGGAGCTGTTTTTT	CATSRDQGEANTGELFF
TRBV19	once	TRBJ1-1	TRBD1	TGTGCCAGTAGTGTAATGACAGGGACCGAAGCTTTCTTT	CASSVMTGTEAFF
TRBV5-1	once	TRBJ2-1	TRBD1	TGCGCCAGCAGACTGACAGGGGCCTCCTACAATGAGCAGTTCTTC	CASRLTGASYNEQFF
TRBV14	.	TRBJ2-7	.	TGTGCCAGCAGCCCCCTCGGCGGGATTCTGTCCTACGAGCAGTACTTC	CASSPLGGILSYEQYF
TRBV5-6	few	TRBJ2-7	TRBD2	TGTGCCAGCAGCTCGTTAGCGGGAGGGTACGAGCAGTACTTC	CASSSLAGGYEQYF
TRBV4-1	.	TRBJ2-5	.	TGCGCCAGCAGCCACGCCCCTCTACTCCGGGCTGGAGGAGGAGAGACCCAGTACTTC	CASSHAPLLRAGGGETQYF
TRBV30	once	TRBJ2-5	TRBD1	TGTGCCTGGAGGTTCGGGACAGGGGGCCGAGAGACCCAGTACTTC	CAWRFGTGGRETQYF
TRBV4-2	once	TRBJ2-7	.	TGTGCCAGCAGCCAAGGCGCCTTCTACGAGCAGTACTTC	CASSQGAFYEQYF
TRBV7-2	.	TRBJ1-1	.	TGTGCCAGCAGCTTGGAACAGGGATACACTGAAGCTTTCTTT	CASSLEQGYTEAFF
TRBV9	once	TRBJ2-3	TRBD2	TGTGCCAGCAGCGGAGACACCGGGACTAGCTTGGATACGCAGTATTTT	CASSGDTGTSLDTQYF
TRBV29-1	few	TRBJ2-5	.	TGCAGCGTTGCTTGGGTGGTCCTAAAAGAGGCCCAGTACTTC	CSVAWVVLKEAQYF
TRBV5-6	.	TRBJ2-7	TRBD1	TGTGCCAGCAGCGGGGCAGGGACAGGGAGTTTCAGGGAGCAGTACTTC	CASSGAGTGSFREQYF
TRBV11-2	.	TRBJ2-7	.	TGTGCCAGCAGCCCGGTGATGAACGAGCAGTACTTC	CASSPVMNEQYF
TRBV6-6	.	TRBJ2-1	.	TGTGCCAGCACCCCGGGCGGGGTAATCGGATACAATGAGCAGTTCTTC	CASTPGGVIGYNEQFF